The present T cell receptor (beta chain) was sequenced within a study of T-cell memory formation after mild COVID-19. The CDR3 is made up of 14 amino acids. V shed 4 bases and J shed 2 bases, with 10 bases lying between them. Germline loops: CDR1 MDHEN, CDR2 SYDVKM. This clonotype was seen at least ten times. From the 5' RACE reads, TCRdb called clonotypes with MiXCR, one entry per CDR3 protein. This sample has approximately 300,000 distinct CDR3 sequences, with approximately 15% found just once. Sequences were obtained from PBMCs or a T cell subset sorted from them (not recorded which). The source is a man younger than 35 who had mild COVID-19 (a few samples of this study predate the infection). Cell type and time point are not known. V gene TRBV28 combines with J gene TRBJ2-3; tentatively, D is TRBD2 (5 bases). CDR3 coding DNA: TGTGCCAGCAGTTCCCCGGGGTACACAGATACGCAGTATTTT. It specifies CASSSPGYTDTQYF.